Listed here is a single TCR beta chain. The data belong to a study of shared clonotypes between healthy human individuals. Naive CD8 isolation took CD45RO-negative cells positively selected for CCR7 and excluded terminally differentiated effector memory CD45RA+ cells. Adult donors, all healthy and HIV-negative, had no recent acute infections or vaccinations. The CDR3 totals 19 residues. V gave up 0 bases and J gave up 3 bases, with 21 bases separating them. Germline-derived CDR1 and CDR2 are MGHRA and YSYEKL. Deep level was the assay's run setting. Genomic DNA from each subset was divided evenly over several immunoSEQ plates. Sorted-subset replicate PCRs used about 200 ng DNA, about 30,000 T cell genomes. Produced via immunoSEQ multiplex PCR; TCRdb's table is partial and in-frame only. Of more than 500,000 clones in the sample, 90% to 95% were seen once.

The receptor's source is a woman in her twenties or thirties in good health. What was sequenced was naive CD8+ T cells sorted from blood. This sequence joins TRBV4-1 and TRBJ2-1, with D possibly called TRBD1 or TRBD2 (5 bases each). The CDR3 region has the DNA TGCGCCAGCAGCCAAGATTACCGCGCGACCGGGACCGTCTACAATGAGCAGTTCTTC. Amino acids: CASSQDYRATGTVYNEQFF.